This T cell receptor (beta chain) was captured by sequencing in a study of neurological immune-mediated disorders. The CDR3 runs to 14 residues. The germline V gene has CDR1 DFQATT and CDR2 SNEGSKA (reference sequence). Trimming at V came to 1 base and at J to 7 bases, leaving 9 bases not matched to a gene. TCRdb used MiXCR to reprocess the 5' RACE reads, holding one entry per CDR3 protein. The sample has 40,000 to 60,000 distinct CDR3 sequences; less than 15% are singletons. The time point: longitudinal time-point 2. V and J are TRBV20-1 and TRBJ2-5, with 7 bases identical to TRBD2. Source material: PBMCs. The receptor was isolated from a male donor with HTLV-1-associated myelopathy (HAM/TSP). DNA of the CDR3: TGCAGTGCTAGAGGGCCCAAGCGGGGTGGGACCCAGTACTTC. Its translation is CSARGPKRGGTQYF.